This record looks at one T cell receptor beta chain sequence and its context. Its target is unknown. The source of the sample is a study of radiation and T cells in renal cell carcinoma. Whole-study results and caveats: No pretreatment tumor biopsies were available for baseline clonotypes.

Only in-frame clones appear in the TCRdb table, and some are missing; sequencing was by immunoSEQ multiplex PCR. The sample carries 100,000 to 150,000 clones, around 90% recorded once. This CDR3 has 13 amino acids. Germline CDR1 is SEHNR and CDR2 is FQNEAQ (reference sequence). The V end lost 4 bases, the J end lost 8 bases, and 14 bases lay between the germline ends. Time point in this sample: blood 2 weeks post-SBRT. Noted treatment: 15 Gy SBRT to primary tumor, nephrectomy 4 weeks later. V gene TRBV7-9 combines with J gene TRBJ1-2; the D is unclear. The TCR was taken from a woman aged 70-85 years with renal cell carcinoma. The input for sequencing was blood, taken from a patient whose treatment included radiotherapy and nephrectomy. CDR3 sequence (DNA): TGTGCCAGCAGCTCGAGCCGAGGTGACGGCTACACCTTC. Translation: CASSSSRGDGYTF.